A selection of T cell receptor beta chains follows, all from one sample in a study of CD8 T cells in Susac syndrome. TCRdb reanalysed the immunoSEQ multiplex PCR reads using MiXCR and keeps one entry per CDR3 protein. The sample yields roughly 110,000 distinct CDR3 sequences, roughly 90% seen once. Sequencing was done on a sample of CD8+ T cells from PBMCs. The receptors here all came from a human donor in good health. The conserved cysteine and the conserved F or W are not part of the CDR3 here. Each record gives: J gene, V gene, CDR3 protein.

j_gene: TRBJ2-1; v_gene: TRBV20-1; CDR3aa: SARTSGRPSSYNEQF
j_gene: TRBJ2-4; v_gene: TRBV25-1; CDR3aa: ASSEEGQVQNIQY
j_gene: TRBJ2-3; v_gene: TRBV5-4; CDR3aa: ASSLAGGGFTDTQY
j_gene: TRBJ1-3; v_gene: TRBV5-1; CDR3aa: ASRKDRGPGNTIY
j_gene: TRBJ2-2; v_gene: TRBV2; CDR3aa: ASSQTGIQNTGELF
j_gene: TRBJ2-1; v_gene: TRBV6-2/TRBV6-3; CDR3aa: ASSYGEYEQF
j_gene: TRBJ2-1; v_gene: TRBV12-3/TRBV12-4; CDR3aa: ASSLAVGSGGGSYNEQF
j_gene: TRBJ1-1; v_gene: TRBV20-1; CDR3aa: SARGSQGVWNTEAF
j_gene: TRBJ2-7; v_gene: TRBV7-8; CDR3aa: ASSSRLDQYEQY
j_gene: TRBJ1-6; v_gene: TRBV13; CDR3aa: ASSMGTGKYNSPLH
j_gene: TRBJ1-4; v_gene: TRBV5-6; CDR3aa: ASLWGETGSDEKLF
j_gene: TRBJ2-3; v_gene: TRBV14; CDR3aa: ASSQGIISTDTQY
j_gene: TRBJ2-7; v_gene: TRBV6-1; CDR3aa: ASSEAPGSYEQY
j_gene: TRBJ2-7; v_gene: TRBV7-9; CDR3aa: ASSLAPLAGYEQY
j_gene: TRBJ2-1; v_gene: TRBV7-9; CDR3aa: ASSPSAYNEQF
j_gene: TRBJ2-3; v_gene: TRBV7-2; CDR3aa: ASSETSVSADTQY
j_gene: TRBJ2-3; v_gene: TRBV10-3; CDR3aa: AIGTSGPSTDTQY
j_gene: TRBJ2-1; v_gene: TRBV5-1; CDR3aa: ASSSWGGLAYNEQF
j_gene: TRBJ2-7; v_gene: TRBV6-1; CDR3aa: ASSETGTGGYEQY
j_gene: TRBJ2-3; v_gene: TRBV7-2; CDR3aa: ASSMTQNDDTQY
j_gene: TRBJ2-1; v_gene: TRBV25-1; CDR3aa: ASSAHSGSSYNEQF
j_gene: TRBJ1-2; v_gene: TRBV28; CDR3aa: ASSFPDSTPRGYT
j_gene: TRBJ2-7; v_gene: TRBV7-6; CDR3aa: ASSSTGEQY
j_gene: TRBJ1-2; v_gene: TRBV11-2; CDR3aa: ASSDTGDGYT
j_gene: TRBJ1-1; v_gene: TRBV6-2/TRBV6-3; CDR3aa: ASIEPNTEAF
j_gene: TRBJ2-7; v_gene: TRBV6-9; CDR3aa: ASTNHTEQY
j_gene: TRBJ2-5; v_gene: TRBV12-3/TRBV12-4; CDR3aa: ASSRGLAEGGQY
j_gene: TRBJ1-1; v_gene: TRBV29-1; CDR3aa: SVMDGSTEAF
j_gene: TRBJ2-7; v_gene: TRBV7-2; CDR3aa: ASSRDRVQYEQY
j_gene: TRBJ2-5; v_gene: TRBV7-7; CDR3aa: ASLPAGAGQETQY
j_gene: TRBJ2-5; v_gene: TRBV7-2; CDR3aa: ASSSPLRGETQY
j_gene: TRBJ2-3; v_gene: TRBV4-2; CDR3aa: ASSQVMWTDTQY
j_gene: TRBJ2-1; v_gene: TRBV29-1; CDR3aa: SARLAGQNEQF
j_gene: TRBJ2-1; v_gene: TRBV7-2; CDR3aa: ASSLPTGSSYNEQF
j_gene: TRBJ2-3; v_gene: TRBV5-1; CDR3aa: ASSFSATDTQY
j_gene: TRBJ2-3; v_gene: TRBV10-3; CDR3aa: AAGPRTDTQY
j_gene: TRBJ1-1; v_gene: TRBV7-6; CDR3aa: ASSHGTDAPAF
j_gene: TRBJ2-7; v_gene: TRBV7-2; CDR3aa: ASRASGGPREQY
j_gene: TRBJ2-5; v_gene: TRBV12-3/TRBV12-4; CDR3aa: ASSSDSQETQY
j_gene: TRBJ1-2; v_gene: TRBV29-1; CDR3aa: SGGQGANYGYT
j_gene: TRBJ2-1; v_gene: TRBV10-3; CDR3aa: AISPSGPLANEQF
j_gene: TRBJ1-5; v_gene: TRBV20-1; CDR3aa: SVDRARQPQH
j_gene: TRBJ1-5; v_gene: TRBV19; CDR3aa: ASQAPFEGNQPQH
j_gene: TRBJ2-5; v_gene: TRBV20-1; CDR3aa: SAPQAGGRETQY
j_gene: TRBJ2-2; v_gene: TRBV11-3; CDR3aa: ASSHRSTGELF
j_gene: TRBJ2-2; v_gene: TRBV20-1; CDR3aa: SVSGAGELF
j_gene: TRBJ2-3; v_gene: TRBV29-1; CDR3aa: SGFGRGSGDTQY
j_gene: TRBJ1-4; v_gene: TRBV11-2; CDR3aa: ASNPGQRTNEKLF
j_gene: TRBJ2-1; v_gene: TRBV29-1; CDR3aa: SVEDGRGPFNEQF
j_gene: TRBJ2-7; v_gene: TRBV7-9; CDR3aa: ASSLASTGYSYEQY
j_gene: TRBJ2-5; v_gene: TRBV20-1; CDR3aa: TADTLQTQY
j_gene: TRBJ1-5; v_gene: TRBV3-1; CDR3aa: ASSQAGGAGDAQPQH
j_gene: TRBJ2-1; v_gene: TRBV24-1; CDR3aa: ATADRDRSYNEQF
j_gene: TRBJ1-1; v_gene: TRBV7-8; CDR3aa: ASSLRDRGWDTEAF
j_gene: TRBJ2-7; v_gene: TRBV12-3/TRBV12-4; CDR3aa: ASRDDGRLTYEQY
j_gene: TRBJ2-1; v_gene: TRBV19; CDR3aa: ASTPRGLGNNEQF
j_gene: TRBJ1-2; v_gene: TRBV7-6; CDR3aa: ASSEGPGEGYT
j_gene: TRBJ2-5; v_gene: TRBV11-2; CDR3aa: ASSLVAGIQETQY
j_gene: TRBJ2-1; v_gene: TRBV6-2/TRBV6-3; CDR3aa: ASSWGTSGSMDEQF